The 3 T cell receptor beta chains below come from one sample, sequenced in a study of neoadjuvant nivolumab and ipilimumab in lung cancer (dated by TCRdb to the early 2020s). Reading the label with the study, this specimen's time point is: at surgical resection after neoadjuvant nivolumab +/- ipilimumab. Preparation of the library involved the immunoSEQ multiplex PCR assay. TCRdb retrieved this table from immuneACCESS and kept in-frame rearrangements only. Not all clones are present; in checked studies, unresolved V genes account for under half, and no reason is known for the remainder. Recorded for this sample are thousands of clones; approximately 90% of them occurred a single time. Jointly, the top ten make up approximately 2% of the sample. The source was tumor tissue, collected after neoadjuvant nivolumab, alone or with ipilimumab, at or shortly before surgery. The source is an adult with non-small cell lung cancer.

V gene TRBV7-2 combines with J gene TRBJ2-3; no clear D gene. Trimming took 4 bases from V and 1 from J, leaving 24 bases between them. The CDR3 extends over 19 amino acids. From germline, CDR1 is SGHTA and CDR2 FQGNSA. The CDR3 sequence is CASSWLGFPQFYGTDTQYF. In DNA form, the CDR3 reads TGTGCCAGCAGCTGGCTGGGGTTTCCCCAGTTCTACGGCACAGATACGCAGTATTTT.

The V and J genes are TRBV6-5 and TRBJ2-5; D possibly uses TRBD1 or TRBD2 (7 bases each). V was pared by 5 bases and J by 5 bases, with 15 bases between. The CDR3 consists of 14 residues. Germline-derived CDR1 and CDR2 are MNHEY and SVGAGI. For the CDR3, the DNA is TGTGCCAGCAGTCAGCCAGGGGGGGACGAGACCCAGTACTTC. Protein product: CASSQPGGDETQYF.

This chain joins TRBV7-2 and TRBJ1-6, with D perhaps matching TRBD1 (5 bases). The CDR3 extends over 18 amino acids. The germline gives CDR1 SGHTA, CDR2 FQGNSA. V lost 1 base and J lost 2, with 15 bases in between. The CDR3 protein is CASSLGRGRGAYNSPLHF. In DNA, the CDR3 is TGTGCCAGCAGCTTAGGAAGGGGCCGCGGGGCCTATAATTCACCCCTCCACTTT.